Each of the 15 T cell receptor beta chains below was sequenced from the same sample in a study of blood T cell repertoires in COVID-19. Assay used: immunoSEQ multiplex PCR; TCRdb lists only in-frame clones, some missing. The table includes some 70,000 clones, approximately 83% detected once. The sample was peripheral blood. These receptors came from a woman in her fifties or sixties with acute or convalescent COVID-19.

Here the CDR3 reads CASSLKIGGMDEKLFF. The CDR3, as DNA: TGTGCCAGCAGCTTAAAAATTGGGGGGATGGATGAAAAACTGTTTTTT. The V call is TRBV7-2, the J call TRBJ1-4; D perhaps matches TRBD1 (5 bases). Trimming shortened V by 2 bases and J by 6 bases, and 16 bases separated the two germline ends. The CDR3 is made up of 16 amino acids. Germline assignment: CDR1 SGHTA and CDR2 FQGNSA.

V usage is TRBV7-9 and J usage is TRBJ2-1; TRBD2 is a possible D gene (6 bases). The germline V gene encodes CDR1 SEHNR and CDR2 FQNEAQ (reference sequence). V dropped 5 bases and J dropped 7 bases, with 15 bases sitting between them. CDR3 size: 14 residues. The CDR3 sequence: CASSPRLGRNEQFF. The CDR3 nucleotides read TGTGCCAGCAGCCCCCGACTAGGTCGAAATGAGCAGTTCTTC. Filled out from reference TRBV7-9 and TRBJ2-1, the complete variable domain reads DTGVSQNPRHKITKRGQNVTFRCDPISEHNRLYWYRQTLGQGPEFLTYFQNEAQLEKSRLLSDRFSAERPKGSFSTLEIQRTEQGDSAMYLCASSPRLGRNEQFFGPGTRLTVL.

This chain joins TRBV19 and TRBJ2-5, with 8 bases that match TRBD1. The CDR3 consists of 14 residues. Germline V gene data show CDR1 as LNHDA and CDR2 as SQIVND (reference sequence). Trimming at V came to 3 bases and at J to 2 bases, leaving 2 bases not matched to a gene. The CDR3 nucleotides read TGTGCCAGTAGTATCAGGGGGCGACAAGAGACCCAGTACTTC. Its translation: CASSIRGRQETQYF. The whole variable domain, remainder taken from reference TRBV19 and TRBJ2-5, is DGGITQSPKYLFRKEGQNVTLSCEQNLNHDAMYWYRQDPGQGLRLIYYSQIVNDFQKGDIAEGYSVSREKKESFPLTVTSAQKNPTAFYLCASSIRGRQETQYFGPGTRLLVL.

The chain recombines TRBV6-2 or TRBV6-3 with TRBJ2-3; TRBD2 agrees at 11 bases. The CDR3 has 15 amino acids. J gave up 6 bases and V 2 bases, and 4 bases lay outside the gene matches. In germline, CDR1 is MNHEY, CDR2 SVGEGT. CDR3 amino acids: CASSYISGGADTQYF. As DNA, the CDR3 is TGTGCCAGCAGTTACATTAGCGGGGGGGCTGATACGCAGTATTTT.

V usage is TRBV24-1 and J usage is TRBJ2-1; 13 nucleotides line up with TRBD2. Looked up from germline, CDR1 is KGHDR and CDR2 is SFDVKD. V dropped 4 bases and J dropped 1; count of bases not matched to a gene: 6. The CDR3 has 18 residues. The CDR3 loop is CATSEGGLAGSSYNEQFF. CDR3 DNA sequence: TGTGCCACCAGTGAGGGGGGACTAGCGGGGTCGTCCTACAATGAGCAGTTCTTC.

V gene TRBV10-3 combines with J gene TRBJ1-1; a weak D match, TRBD1 (6 bases). Between the trimmed V and J ends, which lost 0 bases and 12 bases, there was a span of 17 bases. This CDR3 has 14 residues. In germline, CDR1 is ENHRY, CDR2 SYGVKD. The DNA for the CDR3 is TGTGCCATCAGTGAGTCTTCTGGGACACCGAGGACTTTCTTT. Protein product: CAISESSGTPRTFF.

The genes are TRBV5-1 and TRBJ2-1; 10 positions agree with TRBD1. J was trimmed by 4 bases and V by 3 bases; bases with no gene match: 4. This CDR3 contains 15 residues. Germline loops: CDR1 SGHRS, CDR2 YFSETQ. CDR3 coding DNA: TGCGCCAGCAGCTCGATGGGACAGGGGTACAATGAGCAGTTCTTC. Translation gives CASSSMGQGYNEQFF.

DNA of the CDR3: TGTGCCAGCAGTGAACCAGGGCGGCAGCCCCAGCATTTT. This sequence encodes CASSEPGRQPQHF. This chain links TRBV2 with TRBJ1-5; the D gene is possibly TRBD1 (5 bases). Between the trimmed V and J ends, which lost 2 bases and 7 bases, there was a span of 9 bases. Germline assignment: CDR1 SNHLY and CDR2 FYNNEI. This CDR3 has 13 residues.

This CDR3 reads CATSRGDRGNTEAFF. The CDR3 region has the DNA TGTGCCACCAGCAGAGGCGACAGGGGGAACACTGAAGCTTTCTTT. This chain links TRBV15 with TRBJ1-1; the match to TRBD1 covers 8 bases. Looked up from germline, CDR1 is LNHNV and CDR2 is YYDKDF (reference sequence). V shed 1 base, J shed 1 base, and the junction held 2 bases outside the gene matches. This CDR3 contains 15 residues. Full variable domain (rest looked up from reference TRBV15 and TRBJ1-1): DAMVIQNPRYQVTQFGKPVTLSCSQTLNHNVMYWYQQKSSQAPKLLFHYYDKDFNNEADTPDNFQSRRPNTSFCFLDIRSPGLGDTAMYLCATSRGDRGNTEAFFGQGTRLTVV.

V is TRBV5-1 and J is TRBJ2-7; 11 bases align to TRBD1. Germline V gene lookup returns CDR1 SGHRS and CDR2 YFSETQ. This CDR3 region has 14 residues. Germline trimming cut 4 bases from V and 4 bases from J; bases unmatched to any gene: 4. The CDR3 spells CASSRGQGGYEQYF. The CDR3 nucleotides read TGCGCCAGCAGCCGGGGACAGGGGGGTTACGAGCAGTACTTC.

V usage is TRBV30 and J usage is TRBJ2-3; 9 bases are shared with TRBD2. This CDR3 has 16 residues. Germline V gives CDR1 GTSNPN, CDR2 SVGIG (reference sequence). V dropped 5 bases and J dropped 2; count of bases not matched to a gene: 11. The CDR3 bases are TGTGCCTGGGGCCCAGGGATAGCGGGGGCCACAGATACGCAGTATTTT. This translates into CAWGPGIAGATDTQYF.

The rearrangement joins TRBV5-1 to TRBJ1-1; D perhaps matches TRBD1 (5 bases). V shed 3 bases and J shed 4 bases, with 13 bases lying between them. The CDR3 runs 14 residues. Germline V gene lookup returns CDR1 SGHRS and CDR2 YFSETQ. This chain's CDR3 is CASSWSQGGTEAFF. CDR3 coding DNA: TGCGCCAGCAGCTGGAGTCAGGGCGGCACTGAAGCTTTCTTT. The whole variable domain, remainder taken from reference TRBV5-1 and TRBJ1-1, is KAGVTQTPRYLIKTRGQQVTLSCSPISGHRSVSWYQQTPGQGLQFLFEYFSETQRNKGNFPGRFSGRQFSNSRSEMNVSTLELGDSALYLCASSWSQGGTEAFFGQGTRLTVV.

This clone was found a few times. This chain connects TRBV7-9 to TRBJ2-1, with no clear D. Trimming removed 6 bases from V and 7 bases from J, with 10 bases in between. CDR3 length: 12 residues. CDR1 SEHNR and CDR2 FQNEAQ come from the germline V gene (reference sequence). CDR3 amino acids: CASSPPVNEQFF. The CDR3, as DNA: TGTGCCAGCAGTCCTCCTGTGAATGAGCAGTTCTTC.

The genes are TRBV7-3 and TRBJ2-1, with a possible D match to TRBD2 (7 bases). The CDR3 runs to 15 residues. Germline V CDR1 and CDR2: SGHTA, FQGTGA. V dropped 5 bases and J dropped 7 bases, with 18 bases sitting between them. CDR3 loop: CASSIAGAAGNEQFF. The CDR3 DNA reads TGTGCCAGCAGCATTGCGGGGGCCGCGGGGAATGAGCAGTTCTTC.

The rearrangement links TRBV3-1 (or the pseudogene TRBV3-2) to TRBJ2-7, with 9 bases matching TRBD1. Germline loops: CDR1 LGHDT, CDR2 YNNKEL (reference sequence). The J segment lost 2 bases and the V segment lost 2 bases, leaving 4 bases of the junction unmatched. CDR3 length equals 15 residues. The CDR3, as DNA: TGTGCCAGCAGCCAACAGACAGGGGGTCCCTACGAGCAGTACTTC. Amino acids: CASSQQTGGPYEQYF.